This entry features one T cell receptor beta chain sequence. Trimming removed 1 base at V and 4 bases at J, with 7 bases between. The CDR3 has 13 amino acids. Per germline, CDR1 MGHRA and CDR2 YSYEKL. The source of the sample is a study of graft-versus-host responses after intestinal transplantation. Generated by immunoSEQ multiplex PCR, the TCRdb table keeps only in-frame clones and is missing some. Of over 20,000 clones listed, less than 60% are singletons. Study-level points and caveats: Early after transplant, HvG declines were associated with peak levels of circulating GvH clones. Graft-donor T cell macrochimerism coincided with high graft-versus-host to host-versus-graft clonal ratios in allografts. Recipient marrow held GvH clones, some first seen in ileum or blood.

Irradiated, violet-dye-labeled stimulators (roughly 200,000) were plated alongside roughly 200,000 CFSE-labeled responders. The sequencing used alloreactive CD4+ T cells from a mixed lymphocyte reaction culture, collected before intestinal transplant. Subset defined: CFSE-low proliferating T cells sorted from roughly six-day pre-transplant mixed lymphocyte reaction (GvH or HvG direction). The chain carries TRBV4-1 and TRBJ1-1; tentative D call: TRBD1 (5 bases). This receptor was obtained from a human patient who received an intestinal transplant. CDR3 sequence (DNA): TGCGCCAGCAGCCAAGTAACAGGCACTGAAGCTTTCTTT. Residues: CASSQVTGTEAFF.